These T cell receptor beta chains were read from a single sample in a study of CD8 T cells in ankylosing spondylitis. TCRdb reprocessed the 5' RACE reads via MiXCR and lists one record per CDR3 protein. Found here are around 250,000 distinct CDR3 sequences, around a tenth of them singletons; the top ten hold around 6.5%. Sequenced: blood, either unsorted or a sorted T cell fraction (not recorded which). These receptors came from a male donor with ankylosing spondylitis or in good health (not recorded which). Both conserved end residues are part of each CDR3. D genes are given only for firm matches. Some rows mark clone size as missing; the rest say once, few, many or name a class of expanded clone.

D: TRBD1
size: NA
V: TRBV2
J: TRBJ2-5
DNA: TGTGCCAGCACCGCAGGGACAGGGACTATTGAGACCCAGTACTTC
CDR3: CASTAGTGTIETQYF

D: NA
size: few
V: TRBV7-6
J: TRBJ2-7
DNA: TGTGCCAGCAGCTCACTTTTACGTGGGGGCGAGCAGTACTTC
CDR3: CASSSLLRGGEQYF

D: NA
size: many
V: TRBV5-1
J: TRBJ2-1
DNA: TGCGCCAGCAGGGGGCTTGATGAGCAGTTCTTC
CDR3: CASRGLDEQFF

D: TRBD2
size: few
V: TRBV2
J: TRBJ2-5
DNA: TGTGCCAGCAGTGAAGCGCTTCAAGGCCTAGCGGGGGACCAAGAGACCCAGTACTTC
CDR3: CASSEALQGLAGDQETQYF

D: NA
size: few
V: TRBV20-1
J: TRBJ2-5
DNA: TGCAGTGGAAATTGGGACTTCCAAGAGACCCAGTACTTC
CDR3: CSGNWDFQETQYF

D: NA
size: NA
V: TRBV10-3
J: TRBJ2-5
DNA: TGTGCCATCGGCGGGGATACTAGACAAGAGACCCAGTACTTC
CDR3: CAIGGDTRQETQYF

D: TRBD2
size: many
V: TRBV2
J: TRBJ2-7
DNA: TGTGCCAGCGGGACTAGCGGTGGGTACGAGCAGTACTTC
CDR3: CASGTSGGYEQYF

D: TRBD1
size: many
V: TRBV4-1
J: TRBJ1-4
DNA: TGCGCCAGCAGGAGAACAGGGGCGGCTAATGAAAAACTGTTTTTT
CDR3: CASRRTGAANEKLFF

D: TRBD2
size: many
V: TRBV15
J: TRBJ2-3
DNA: TGTGCCACCAGCAGGATAAGGGGAGGGCTATACTCAGATACGCAGTATTTT
CDR3: CATSRIRGGLYSDTQYF

D: TRBD2
size: NA
V: TRBV5-1
J: TRBJ2-7
DNA: TGCGCCAGCAGCCGGGGAGGGACCTACGAGCAGTACTTC
CDR3: CASSRGGTYEQYF

D: TRBD1
size: NA
V: TRBV4-1
J: TRBJ1-1
DNA: TGCGCCAGCAGCCAAACAGGGGGCGTCACTGAAGCTTTCTTT
CDR3: CASSQTGGVTEAFF